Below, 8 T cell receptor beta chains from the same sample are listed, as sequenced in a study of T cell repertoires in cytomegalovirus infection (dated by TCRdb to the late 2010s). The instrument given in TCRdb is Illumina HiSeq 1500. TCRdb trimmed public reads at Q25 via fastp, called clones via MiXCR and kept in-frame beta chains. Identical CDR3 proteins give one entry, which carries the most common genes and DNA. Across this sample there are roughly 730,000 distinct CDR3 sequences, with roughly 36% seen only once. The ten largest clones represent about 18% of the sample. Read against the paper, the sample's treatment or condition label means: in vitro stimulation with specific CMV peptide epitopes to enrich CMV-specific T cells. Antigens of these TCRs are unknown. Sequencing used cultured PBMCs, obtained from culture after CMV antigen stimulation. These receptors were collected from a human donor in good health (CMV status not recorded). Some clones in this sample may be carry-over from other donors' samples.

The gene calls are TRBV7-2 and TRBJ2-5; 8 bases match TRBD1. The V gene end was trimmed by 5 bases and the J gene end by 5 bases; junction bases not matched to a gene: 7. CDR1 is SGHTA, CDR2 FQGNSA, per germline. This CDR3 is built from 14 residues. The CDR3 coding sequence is TGTGCCAGCAGCGTCGGACAGGGCTCGGAGACCCAGTACTTC. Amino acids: CASSVGQGSETQYF.

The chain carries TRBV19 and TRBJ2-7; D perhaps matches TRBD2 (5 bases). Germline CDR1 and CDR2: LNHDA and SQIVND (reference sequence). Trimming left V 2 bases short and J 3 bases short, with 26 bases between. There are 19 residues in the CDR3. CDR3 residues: CASSIKGPSSRGWNYEQYF. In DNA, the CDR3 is TGTGCCAGTAGTATAAAAGGCCCTAGCTCGAGAGGATGGAACTACGAGCAGTACTTC.

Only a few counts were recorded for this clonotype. CDR3 sequence reads: CASSLGQESYGYTF. DNA for the CDR3: TGTGCCAGCAGCTTGGGCCAAGAAAGCTATGGCTACACCTTC. This chain connects TRBV5-4 to TRBJ1-2; D unresolved. Trimming removed 0 bases from V and 4 bases from J, with 10 bases in between. Germline CDR1 reads SGHNT; CDR2 reads YYREEE (reference sequence). This CDR3 contains 14 residues.

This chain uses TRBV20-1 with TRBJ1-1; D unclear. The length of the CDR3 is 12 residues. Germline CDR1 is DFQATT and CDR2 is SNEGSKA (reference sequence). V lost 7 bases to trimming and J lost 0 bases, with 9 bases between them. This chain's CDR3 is CSVRRLNTEAFF. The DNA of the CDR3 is TGCAGTGTTCGCAGGCTGAACACTGAAGCTTTCTTT.

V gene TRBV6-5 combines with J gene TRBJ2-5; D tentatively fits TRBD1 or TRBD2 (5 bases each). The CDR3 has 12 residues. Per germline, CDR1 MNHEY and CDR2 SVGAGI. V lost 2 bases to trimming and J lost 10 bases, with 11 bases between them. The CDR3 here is CASSYVGGDQYF. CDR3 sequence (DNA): TGTGCCAGCAGTTACGTTGGGGGTGACCAGTACTTC.

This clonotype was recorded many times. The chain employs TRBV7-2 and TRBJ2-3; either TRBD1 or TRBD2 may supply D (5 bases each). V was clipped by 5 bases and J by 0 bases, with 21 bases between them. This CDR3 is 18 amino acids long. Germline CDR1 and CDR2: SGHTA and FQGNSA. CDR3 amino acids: CASSHPGRWISSTDTQYF. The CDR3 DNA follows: TGTGCCAGCAGCCATCCGGGACGTTGGATTTCTAGCACAGATACGCAGTATTTT.

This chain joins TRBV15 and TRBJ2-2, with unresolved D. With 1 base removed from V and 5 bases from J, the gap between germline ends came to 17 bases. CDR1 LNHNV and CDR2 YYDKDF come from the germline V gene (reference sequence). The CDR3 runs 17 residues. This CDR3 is CATSRVPATLGTGELFF. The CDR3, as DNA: TGTGCCACCAGCAGAGTCCCGGCGACTCTGGGGACCGGGGAGCTGTTTTTT.

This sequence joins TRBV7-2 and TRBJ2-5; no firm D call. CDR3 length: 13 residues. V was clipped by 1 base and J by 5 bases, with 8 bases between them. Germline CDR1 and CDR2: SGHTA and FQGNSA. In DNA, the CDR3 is TGTGCCAGCAGCTTAGAGCCGCATGAGACCCAGTACTTC. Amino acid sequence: CASSLEPHETQYF.